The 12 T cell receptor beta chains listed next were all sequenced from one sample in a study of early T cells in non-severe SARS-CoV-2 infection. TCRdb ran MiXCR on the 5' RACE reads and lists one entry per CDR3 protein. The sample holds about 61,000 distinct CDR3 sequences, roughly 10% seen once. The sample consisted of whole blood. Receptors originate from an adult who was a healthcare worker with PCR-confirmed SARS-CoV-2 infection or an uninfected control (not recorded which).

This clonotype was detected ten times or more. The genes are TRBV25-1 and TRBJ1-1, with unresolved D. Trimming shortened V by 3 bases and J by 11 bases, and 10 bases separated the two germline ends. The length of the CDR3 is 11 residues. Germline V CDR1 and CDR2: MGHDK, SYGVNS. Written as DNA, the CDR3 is TGTGCCAGCAGTGAGGGAGGGCCTGCTTTCTTT. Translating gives CASSEGGPAFF.

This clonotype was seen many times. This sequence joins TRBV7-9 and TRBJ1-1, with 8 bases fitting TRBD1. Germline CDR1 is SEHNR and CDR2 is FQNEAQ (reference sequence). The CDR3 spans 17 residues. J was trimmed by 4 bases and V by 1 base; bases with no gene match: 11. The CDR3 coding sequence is TGTGCCAGCAGCTTAGGGCACAGGGGGTTCGATGGCACTGAAGCTTTCTTT. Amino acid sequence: CASSLGHRGFDGTEAFF.

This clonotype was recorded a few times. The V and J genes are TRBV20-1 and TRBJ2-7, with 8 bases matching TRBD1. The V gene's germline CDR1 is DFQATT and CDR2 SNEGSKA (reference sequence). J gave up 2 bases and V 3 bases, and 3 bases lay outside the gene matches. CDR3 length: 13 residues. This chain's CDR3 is CSASNRGTYEQYF. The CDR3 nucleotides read TGCAGTGCTAGTAACAGGGGGACCTACGAGCAGTACTTC.

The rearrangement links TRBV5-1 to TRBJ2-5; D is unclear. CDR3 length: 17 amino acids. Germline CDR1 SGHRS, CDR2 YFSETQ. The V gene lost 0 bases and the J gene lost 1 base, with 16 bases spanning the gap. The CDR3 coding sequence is TGCGCCAGCAGCTTGGGGCGGACCCTCCACAGCCAAGAGACCCAGTACTTC. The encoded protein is CASSLGRTLHSQETQYF.

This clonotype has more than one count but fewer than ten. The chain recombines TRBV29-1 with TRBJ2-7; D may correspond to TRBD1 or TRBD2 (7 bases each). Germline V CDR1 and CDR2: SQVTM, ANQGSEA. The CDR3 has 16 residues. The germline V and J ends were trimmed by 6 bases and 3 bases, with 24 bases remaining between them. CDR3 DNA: TGCAGCGTCTCAGGGGGGGGACAGCCGCAATTCTACGAGCAGTACTTC. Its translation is CSVSGGGQPQFYEQYF.

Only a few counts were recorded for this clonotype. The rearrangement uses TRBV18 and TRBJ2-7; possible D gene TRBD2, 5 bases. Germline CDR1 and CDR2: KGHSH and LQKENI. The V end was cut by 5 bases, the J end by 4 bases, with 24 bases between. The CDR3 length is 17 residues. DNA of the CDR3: TGTGCCAGCTCAGCACTAGGTGGGAGAGCCCTCCCTTACGAGCAGTACTTC. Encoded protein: CASSALGGRALPYEQYF.

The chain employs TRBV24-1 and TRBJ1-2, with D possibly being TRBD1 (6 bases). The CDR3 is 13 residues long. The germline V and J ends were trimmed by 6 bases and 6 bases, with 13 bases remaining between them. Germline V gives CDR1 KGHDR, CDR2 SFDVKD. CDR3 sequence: CATSSGVSDGYTF. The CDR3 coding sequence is TGTGCCACCAGTTCAGGGGTCAGCGATGGCTACACCTTC.

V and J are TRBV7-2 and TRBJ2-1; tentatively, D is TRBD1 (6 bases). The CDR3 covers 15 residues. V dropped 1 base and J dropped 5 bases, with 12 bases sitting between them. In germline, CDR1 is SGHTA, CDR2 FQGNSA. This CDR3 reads CASSLVGQSHNEQFF. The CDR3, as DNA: TGTGCCAGCAGCTTAGTGGGACAAAGCCACAATGAGCAGTTCTTC.

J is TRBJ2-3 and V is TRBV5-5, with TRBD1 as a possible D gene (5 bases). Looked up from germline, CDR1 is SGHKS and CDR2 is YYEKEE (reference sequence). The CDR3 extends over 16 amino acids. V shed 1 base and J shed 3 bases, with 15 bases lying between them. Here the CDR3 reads CASSLSRGMGTDTQYF. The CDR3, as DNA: TGTGCCAGCAGCTTGTCAAGGGGTATGGGGACAGATACGCAGTATTTT.

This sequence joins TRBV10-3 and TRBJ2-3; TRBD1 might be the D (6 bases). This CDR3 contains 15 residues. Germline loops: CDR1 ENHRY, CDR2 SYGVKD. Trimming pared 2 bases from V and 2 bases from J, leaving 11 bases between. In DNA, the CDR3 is TGTGCCATCAGTGAGATAGGGGGATCCACAGATACGCAGTATTTT. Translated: CAISEIGGSTDTQYF.

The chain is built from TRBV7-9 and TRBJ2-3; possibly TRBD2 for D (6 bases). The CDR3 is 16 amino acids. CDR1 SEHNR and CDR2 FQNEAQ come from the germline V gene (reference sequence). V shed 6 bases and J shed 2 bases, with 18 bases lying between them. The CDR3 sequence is CASSSTGLFSTDTQYF. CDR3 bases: TGTGCCAGCAGTTCTACGGGACTCTTCTCCACAGATACGCAGTATTTT.

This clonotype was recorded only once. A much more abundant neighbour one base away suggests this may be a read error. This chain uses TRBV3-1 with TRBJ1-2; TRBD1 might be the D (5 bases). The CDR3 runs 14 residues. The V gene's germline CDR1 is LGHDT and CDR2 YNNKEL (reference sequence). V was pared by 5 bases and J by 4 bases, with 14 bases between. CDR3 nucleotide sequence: TGTGCCAGCAGCAGTGCGACAGACCTCTATGGCTACACCTTC. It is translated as CASSSATDLYGYTF. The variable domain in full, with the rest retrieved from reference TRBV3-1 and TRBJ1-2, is DTAVSQTPKYLVTQMGNDKSIKCEQNLGHDTMYWYKQDSKKFLKIMFSYNNKELIINETVPNRFSPKSPDKAHLNLHINSLELGDSAVYFCASSSATDLYGYTFGSGTRLTVV.